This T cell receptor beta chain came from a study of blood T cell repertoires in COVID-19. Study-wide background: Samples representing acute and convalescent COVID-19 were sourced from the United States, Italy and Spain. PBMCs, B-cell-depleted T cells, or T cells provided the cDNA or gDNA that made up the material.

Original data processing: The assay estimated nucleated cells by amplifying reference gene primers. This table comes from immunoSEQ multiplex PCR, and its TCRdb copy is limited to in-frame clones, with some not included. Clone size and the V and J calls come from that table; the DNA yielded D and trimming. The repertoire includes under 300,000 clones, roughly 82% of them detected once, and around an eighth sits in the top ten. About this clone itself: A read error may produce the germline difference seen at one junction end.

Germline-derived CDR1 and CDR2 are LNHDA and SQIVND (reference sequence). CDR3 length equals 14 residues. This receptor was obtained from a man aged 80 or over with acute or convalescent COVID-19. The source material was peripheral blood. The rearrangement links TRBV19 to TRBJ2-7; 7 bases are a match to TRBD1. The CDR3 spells CASSLTTGLYGQYF. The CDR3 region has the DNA TGTGCCAGTAGCCTTACGACAGGGCTCTACGGGCAGTACTTC. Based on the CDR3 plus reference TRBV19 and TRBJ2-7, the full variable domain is DGGITQSPKYLFRKEGQNVTLSCEQNLNHDAMYWYRQDPGQGLRLIYYSQIVNDFQKGDIAEGYSVSREKKESFPLTVTSAQKNPTAFYLCASSLTTGLYGQYFGPGTRLTVT.